In this sample, the clone carrying this T cell receptor beta chain turned up many times. The antigen is unknown. From the 5' RACE reads, TCRdb called clonotypes with MiXCR, one entry per CDR3 protein. Among 450,000 or so distinct CDR3 sequences listed, 15% to 20% were seen once. Healthy Caucasians were all of the donors. This sample is part of a study of identical twins. General study results and limits: These conclusions were based on statistical analysis (cross-sectional, not following the same donors).

CDR3 length: 16 amino acids. V lost 1 base to trimming and J lost 2 bases, with 13 bases between them. CDR1 and CDR2 (germline): LGHNA, YSLEER. The gene calls are TRBV4-3 and TRBJ2-3; tentative D call: TRBD2 (6 bases). The sequence derives from a man aged 45-60 years in good health. The source material was naive T cells sorted from blood. Written as DNA, the CDR3 is TGCGCCAGCAGCCAAGTCGCGGGGTTGTCCACAGATACGCAGTATTTT. It is translated as CASSQVAGLSTDTQYF.